These T cell receptor beta chains were read from a single sample in a study of cytomegalovirus exposure and HLA in healthy donors. Sequencing was performed with immunoSEQ multiplex PCR; in TCRdb, only in-frame clones are kept and a portion is missing. The repertoire includes roughly 70,000 clones, over 70% of them detected once, and about an eighth sits in the top ten. The sequenced sample consisted of PBMCs. These receptors were obtained from a human donor in good health. Each CDR3 is given with its conserved first and last residue. The D gene is left open where the match is weak. Only part of the rows carry a size: once, few, many, or a class if the clone is expanded.

clone size	D gene	J gene	V gene	CDR3 DNA	CDR3 protein
NA	TRBD2	TRBJ2-3	TRBV9	TGTGCCAGCAGCGTACTAGCGGGAGGAGCAGATACGCAGTATTTT	CASSVLAGGADTQYF
NA	TRBD1	TRBJ1-2	TRBV27	TGTGCCAGCAGTTCCTCGGACAGGGTAAATCGGGGCTACACCTTC	CASSSSDRVNRGYTF
NA	TRBD2	TRBJ2-3	TRBV10-3	TGTGCCATCAGTGGAAGGCGGGAGGAGGGAGATACGCAGTATTTT	CAISGRREEGDTQYF
once	NA	TRBJ1-2	TRBV10-3	TGTGCCATCAAAGGAGGAAGAGTTAACTATGGCTACACCTTC	CAIKGGRVNYGYTF
NA	TRBD2	TRBJ2-3	TRBV7-6	TGTGCCAGCAGTCCCCAGCGGGGGAGGGGTGTTGATACGCAGTATTTT	CASSPQRGRGVDTQYF
NA	NA	TRBJ2-7	TRBV4-1	TGCGCCAGCAGCCGCCTGGAGGCGCCGGCCTACGAGCAGTACTTC	CASSRLEAPAYEQYF
NA	TRBD2	TRBJ2-1	TRBV7-9	TGTGCCAGCAGCTTAAGTCCTAGCGGGAGGATTTCCAATGAGCAGTTCTTC	CASSLSPSGRISNEQFF
NA	TRBD1	TRBJ2-1	TRBV7-8	TGTGCCAGCAGCTTAGGAGGACAGGGGAATGAGCAGTTCTTC	CASSLGGQGNEQFF
NA	TRBD2	TRBJ2-7	TRBV30	TGTGCCTGGAGTTCTCCCGGGACTAGCGGGGGGTTCTCCTACGAGCAGTACTTC	CAWSSPGTSGGFSYEQYF
NA	NA	TRBJ1-4	TRBV6-5	TGTGCCAGCAGTTACTCGGGGGGAAAACTGTTTTTT	CASSYSGGKLFF
NA	NA	TRBJ1-1	TRBV7-8	TGTGCCAGCAGCCCGATGACCCTGATCGGGACTGAAGCTTTCTTT	CASSPMTLIGTEAFF
NA	TRBD1	TRBJ2-1	TRBV27	TGTGCCAGCCACCTGACTCCGACAGGGATAAATGAGCAGTTCTTC	CASHLTPTGINEQFF
NA	NA	TRBJ1-1	TRBV10-3	TGTGCCATCAGTGATCCGGGCGGGGCCACTGAAGCTTTCTTT	CAISDPGGATEAFF
few	TRBD2	TRBJ2-3	TRBV6-1	TGTGCCAGCAGTGAGCTAGCGGGAAAAACAGATACGCAGTATTTT	CASSELAGKTDTQYF
NA	NA	TRBJ1-2	TRBV6-6	TGTGCCAGCACCAATTCCAACGGGCAGGGAAAAGGCTACACCTTC	CASTNSNGQGKGYTF
NA	NA	TRBJ2-2	TRBV30	TGTGCCTCCGACGGGAGCCACACCGGGGAGCTGTTTTTT	CASDGSHTGELFF
few	TRBD2	TRBJ2-1	TRBV6-1	TGTGCCAGCAGTGAACTAGCGGGAGGGCCGGTGGCCTTCGGTGAGCAGTTCTTC	CASSELAGGPVAFGEQFF
NA	TRBD1	TRBJ2-2	TRBV5-1	TGCGCCAGCAGCCAGACAGGGGCCGGGGAGCTGTTTTTT	CASSQTGAGELFF
NA	NA	TRBJ2-5	TRBV7-3	TGTGCCAGCAGCTTGACCCGGGGGGAGACCCAGTACTTC	CASSLTRGETQYF
once	NA	TRBJ1-1	TRBV19	TGTGCCAGTAGTGACACCAGGGACACTGAAGCTTTCTTT	CASSDTRDTEAFF
NA	TRBD1	TRBJ2-7	TRBV27	TGTGCCAGCGGGCTGACAGGGTCCTCCTACGAGCAGTACTTC	CASGLTGSSYEQYF
few	NA	TRBJ1-3	TRBV4-2	TGTGCCAGCAGCCGACCGGGACAAGGCGCTGGAAACACCATATATTTT	CASSRPGQGAGNTIYF
NA	NA	TRBJ2-7	TRBV2	TGTGCCAGCTGCTATGGGGGGGCCCTTAGCTACGAGCAGTACTTC	CASCYGGALSYEQYF
NA	NA	TRBJ1-2	TRBV4-1	TGCGCCAGCAGCCAGGCCGGGAAGAACTATGGCTACACCTTC	CASSQAGKNYGYTF
NA	TRBD2	TRBJ2-7	TRBV11-3	TGTGCCAGCAGCGCCTTGGGACTAGCGGGAGACGAGCAGTACTTC	CASSALGLAGDEQYF
few	NA	TRBJ1-1	TRBV6-1	TGTGCCAGCACGCGGGGGGAGAGTGAAGCTTTCTTT	CASTRGESEAFF
NA	TRBD1	TRBJ1-1	TRBV9	TGTGCCAGCAGCGCGACAGGGACCACTGAAGCTTTCTTT	CASSATGTTEAFF
NA	NA	TRBJ1-1	TRBV6-1	TGTGCCATCCAACTAGGACAGTCCATGAACACTGAAGCTTTCTTT	CAIQLGQSMNTEAFF
NA	NA	TRBJ2-7	TRBV6-1	TGTGCCAGCGGCGGAGGGACCCTTTCCTACGAGCAGTACTTC	CASGGGTLSYEQYF
NA	TRBD1	TRBJ1-2	TRBV5-1	TGCGCCAGCAGCTTGGGCACGACAGGGGGAGGCTACACCTTC	CASSLGTTGGGYTF
NA	TRBD1	TRBJ2-7	TRBV10-3	TGTGCCATCAGTTTGGGACAGGGAGGCGAGCAGTACTTC	CAISLGQGGEQYF
NA	NA	TRBJ1-2	TRBV6-5	TGTGCCAGCAGTTCGACAGGCTTTGCTAACTATGGCTACACCTTC	CASSSTGFANYGYTF
NA	TRBD2	TRBJ2-7	TRBV10-2	TGCGCCAGCAGTGAGCAAGGACTAGCTAACGAGCAGTACTTC	CASSEQGLANEQYF
few	TRBD1	TRBJ2-7	TRBV5-1	TGCGCCAGCAGCTTGTTCTCAGGGGGCGCGGGGTACGAGCAGTACTTC	CASSLFSGGAGYEQYF
NA	NA	TRBJ1-3	TRBV6-6	TGTGCCAGCGCCCACTCTGGAGACACCATATATTTT	CASAHSGDTIYF
NA	NA	TRBJ2-2	TRBV23-1	TGCGCCAGCAGTCAGGTAGCGGAGAACACCGGGGAGCTGTTTTTT	CASSQVAENTGELFF
NA	NA	TRBJ1-1	TRBV7-3	TGTGCCAGCAGCTCCCCGAATGCGGGCACTGAAGCTTTCTTT	CASSSPNAGTEAFF
once	TRBD1	TRBJ2-1	TRBV7-9	TGTGCCAGCAGCTCAACAGGGGTTGGGGAGCAGTTCTTC	CASSSTGVGEQFF
NA	TRBD2	TRBJ2-1	TRBV6-5	TGTGCCAACACCCTAGCGGGAGCCGCCTACAATGAGCAGTTCTTC	CANTLAGAAYNEQFF
NA	TRBD1	TRBJ2-1	TRBV27	TGTGCCAGCAGTTGGACAGGGTCCCACAATGAGCAGTTCTTC	CASSWTGSHNEQFF
NA	NA	TRBJ2-7	TRBV10-2	TGCGCCAGCAATCGGGGTGACCTCTCCTACGAGCAGTACTTC	CASNRGDLSYEQYF